The rows below give T cell receptor beta chains drawn from one sample of a study of read filtering for tumor transcriptome and immune sequencing. TCRdb called the reads again in MiXCR, with one record for every CDR3 protein. The table includes some 140,000 distinct CDR3 sequences, about 13% detected once. Specimen: a population of CD138-negative cells sorted from bone marrow. The receptors were sampled from a donor over 35 with multiple myeloma. The CDR3 runs from the conserved cysteine through the conserved F or W. Fields, in order: CDR3 protein, CDR3 DNA, clone size, D gene, V gene, J gene. A D gene is named only where the DNA matches it firmly. A clone size is listed for some rows: how often the clone was seen (once, few, many), or a class if it is expanded.

CDR3: CSVEDLIGTGGRREAFF; DNA: TGCAGCGTTGAAGATCTTATAGGGACAGGGGGCCGGCGAGAAGCTTTCTTT; size: many; D: TRBD1; V: TRBV29-1; J: TRBJ1-1
CDR3: CASSTTGGRQPQHF; DNA: TGTGCCAGCTCAACTACAGGGGGCAGACAGCCCCAGCATTTT; size: many; D: TRBD1; V: TRBV18; J: TRBJ1-5
CDR3: CASSLAGAGGYGETQYF; DNA: TGCGCCAGCAGCTTGGCTGGGGCAGGGGGCTATGGAGAGACCCAGTACTTC; size: -; D: TRBD1; V: TRBV5-1; J: TRBJ2-5
CDR3: CASSQIGDEETQYF; DNA: TGTGCCAGCAGCCAAATAGGCGATGAAGAGACCCAGTACTTT; size: many; D: -; V: TRBV3-1; J: TRBJ2-5
CDR3: CSGRGLAGEGSWQETQYF; DNA: TGCAGTGGCCGGGGACTAGCGGGAGAAGGGAGCTGGCAAGAGACCCAGTACTTC; size: many; D: TRBD2; V: TRBV20-1; J: TRBJ2-5
CDR3: CASSWRNEQYF; DNA: TGTGCCAGCAGTTGGCGAAACGAGCAGTACTTC; size: many; D: -; V: TRBV6-6; J: TRBJ2-7
CDR3: CASSLGAGSHEQYF; DNA: TGCGCCAGCAGCTTGGGAGCGGGAAGTCACGAGCAGTACTTC; size: few; D: TRBD2; V: TRBV5-1; J: TRBJ2-7
CDR3: CASSSRQGGTEAFF; DNA: TGTGCCAGCAGCTCACGCCAGGGGGGCACTGAAGCTTTCTTT; size: many; D: TRBD1; V: TRBV7-2; J: TRBJ1-1
CDR3: CASSLRAGAEDTQYF; DNA: TGTGCCAGCAGCTTACGGGCAGGGGCTGAAGATACGCAGTATTTT; size: many; D: -; V: TRBV5-4; J: TRBJ2-3
CDR3: CASSLAPTGDNEQFF; DNA: TGCGCCAGCAGCTTGGCCCCGACAGGGGACAATGAGCAGTTCTTC; size: many; D: TRBD1; V: TRBV5-1; J: TRBJ2-1
CDR3: CSASGAGGTQNTGELFF; DNA: TGCAGTGCTAGCGGGGCGGGAGGGACACAGAACACCGGGGAGCTGTTTTTT; size: many; D: TRBD2; V: TRBV20-1; J: TRBJ2-2
CDR3: CSVVRQKTSTDTQYF; DNA: TGCAGCGTTGTGAGACAGAAAACTAGCACAGATACGCAGTATTTT; size: many; D: -; V: TRBV29-1; J: TRBJ2-3
CDR3: CASSRTGGQYNEQFF; DNA: TGTGCCAGCAGCAGAACAGGGGGTCAGTACAATGAGCAGTTCTTC; size: many; D: TRBD1; V: TRBV7-6; J: TRBJ2-1
CDR3: CASSYSGLTDRSYEQYF; DNA: TGTGCCAGCAGTTACTCGGGTTTGACGGATCGCTCCTACGAGCAGTACTTC; size: -; D: -; V: TRBV6-6; J: TRBJ2-7
CDR3: CASSLDNRRTQPQHF; DNA: TGCGCCAGCAGCCTGGATAATCGGCGTACTCAGCCCCAGCATTTT; size: -; D: -; V: TRBV4-1; J: TRBJ1-5
CDR3: CASSQPGTMNTEAFF; DNA: TGTGCCAGCAGCCAACCCGGGACAATGAACACTGAAGCTTTCTTT; size: many; D: -; V: TRBV7-9; J: TRBJ1-1
CDR3: CASSLQPPPDTQYF; DNA: TGTGCCAGCAGCTTACAGCCCCCCCCAGATACGCAGTATTTT; size: once; D: -; V: TRBV7-3; J: TRBJ2-3
CDR3: CASSLKLAGGGRSEQYF; DNA: TGTGCCAGCAGCTTAAAACTAGCGGGAGGTGGACGGAGCGAGCAGTACTTC; size: -; D: TRBD2; V: TRBV7-2; J: TRBJ2-7
CDR3: CASSRPAGTQYF; DNA: TGCGCCAGCAGCCGGCCAGCTGGGACCCAGTACTTC; size: many; D: -; V: TRBV4-1; J: TRBJ2-5
CDR3: CASSLTWTGSHEQYF; DNA: TGTGCCAGCAGCTTAACATGGACAGGGAGCCACGAGCAGTACTTC; size: -; D: TRBD1; V: TRBV7-9; J: TRBJ2-7
CDR3: CASSRIMGASTNEKLFF; DNA: TGTGCCAGCTCGCGGATCATGGGGGCGTCAACTAATGAAAAACTGTTTTTT; size: many; D: -; V: TRBV5-5; J: TRBJ1-4
CDR3: CASGRDPATEAFF; DNA: TGTGCCAGCGGCCGGGACCCCGCCACTGAAGCTTTCTTT; size: many; D: -; V: TRBV11-2; J: TRBJ1-1
CDR3: CATSMTDSGANVLTF; DNA: TGTGCCACCAGCATGACAGATTCTGGGGCCAACGTCCTGACTTTC; size: -; D: -; V: TRBV15; J: TRBJ2-6
CDR3: CASSPGGDYGYTF; DNA: TGTGCCAGCAGCCCAGGGGGCGACTATGGCTACACCTTC; size: many; D: TRBD1; V: TRBV7-9; J: TRBJ1-2
CDR3: CSVEGGQGASGNTIYF; DNA: TGCAGCGTTGAGGGTGGACAGGGGGCCTCTGGAAACACCATATATTTT; size: many; D: TRBD1; V: TRBV29-1; J: TRBJ1-3
CDR3: CASSFPLAGGSYEQYF; DNA: TGTGCCAGCAGCTTCCCTTTAGCGGGAGGGTCCTACGAGCAGTACTTC; size: -; D: TRBD2; V: TRBV13; J: TRBJ2-7
CDR3: CASSQGTGSFSVEAFF; DNA: TGCGCCAGCAGCCAAGGGACAGGGTCGTTTTCAGTAGAAGCTTTCTTT; size: many; D: TRBD1; V: TRBV4-1; J: TRBJ1-1
CDR3: CASSRKGLAGPLSSYNEQFF; DNA: TGTGCCAGTAGTAGAAAAGGACTAGCGGGACCTTTAAGCTCCTACAATGAGCAGTTCTTC; size: many; D: TRBD2; V: TRBV19; J: TRBJ2-1
CDR3: CSVDGPNYGYTF; DNA: TGCAGCGTTGACGGCCCTAACTATGGCTACACCTTC; size: many; D: -; V: TRBV29-1; J: TRBJ1-2
CDR3: CSVEGEGGRIDEQFF; DNA: TGCAGCGTTGAAGGGGAGGGGGGGCGCATCGATGAGCAGTTCTTC; size: many; D: -; V: TRBV29-1; J: TRBJ2-1
CDR3: CASSLSSKSMGGQYF; DNA: TGTGCCAGCAGCCTCTCTTCCAAGAGTATGGGCGGGCAGTACTTC; size: many; D: -; V: TRBV3-1; J: TRBJ2-7
CDR3: CASSGGQGEGTQYF; DNA: TGTGCCAGCAGTGGGGGACAGGGAGAGGGGACCCAGTACTTC; size: few; D: TRBD1; V: TRBV2; J: TRBJ2-5
CDR3: CASSYPGTVTDTQYF; DNA: TGTGCCAGCAGCTACCCCGGGACCGTCACAGATACGCAGTATTTT; size: many; D: -; V: TRBV7-2; J: TRBJ2-3
CDR3: CASSLEQGRTEAFF; DNA: TGCGCCAGCAGCTTGGAGCAGGGGCGCACTGAAGCTTTCTTT; size: many; D: -; V: TRBV5-1; J: TRBJ1-1
CDR3: CASSLRRDTHSYEQYF; DNA: TGCGCCAGCAGCCTCCGCCGGGACACTCATTCCTACGAGCAGTACTTC; size: many; D: -; V: TRBV4-1; J: TRBJ2-7
CDR3: CANSVTSGSLAYSEQFF; DNA: TGTGCCAACAGCGTTACTAGCGGGAGTCTCGCCTACAGTGAGCAGTTCTTC; size: -; D: TRBD2; V: TRBV9; J: TRBJ2-1
CDR3: CASSLQRAGNQPQHF; DNA: TGTGCCAGTAGTCTACAGAGGGCGGGCAATCAGCCCCAGCATTTT; size: -; D: -; V: TRBV19; J: TRBJ1-5
CDR3: CASSGAGNSPLHF; DNA: TGTGCCAGCAGCGGTGCTGGGAATTCACCCCTCCACTTT; size: many; D: -; V: TRBV25-1; J: TRBJ1-6
CDR3: CASSQVPTGVGTEAFF; DNA: TGTGCCAGCAGCCAAGTTCCGACGGGGGTCGGCACTGAAGCTTTCTTT; size: few; D: -; V: TRBV4-2; J: TRBJ1-1
CDR3: CASSLPPIGVTEAFF; DNA: TGTGCCAGCAGTTTACCCCCCATCGGGGTCACTGAAGCTTTCTTT; size: -; D: -; V: TRBV28; J: TRBJ1-1
CDR3: CSARDFQKLDTQYF; DNA: TGCAGTGCTAGAGATTTCCAGAAACTTGATACGCAGTATTTT; size: few; D: -; V: TRBV20-1; J: TRBJ2-3
CDR3: CAIRSPATDTQYF; DNA: TGTGCCATCAGAAGCCCGGCCACAGATACGCAGTATTTT; size: few; D: -; V: TRBV10-3; J: TRBJ2-3
CDR3: CSVGQIQETQYF; DNA: TGCAGCGTTGGACAGATCCAAGAGACCCAGTACTTC; size: many; D: -; V: TRBV29-1; J: TRBJ2-5
CDR3: CASSRTGANNEQFF; DNA: TGTGCCAGCAGCCGGACAGGCGCTAACAATGAGCAGTTCTTC; size: many; D: TRBD1; V: TRBV3-1; J: TRBJ2-1
CDR3: CAISESAGQFF; DNA: TGTGCCATCAGTGAGTCGGCGGGGCAGTTCTTC; size: many; D: -; V: TRBV10-3; J: TRBJ2-1
CDR3: CASSSLAGVSNEQFF; DNA: TGTGCCAGCAGCTCACTAGCGGGAGTGTCCAATGAGCAGTTCTTC; size: -; D: TRBD2; V: TRBV6-5; J: TRBJ2-1
CDR3: CASSWGGERNSPLHF; DNA: TGTGCCAGTAGTTGGGGAGGAGAACGTAATTCACCCCTCCACTTT; size: many; D: -; V: TRBV19; J: TRBJ1-6
CDR3: CASSPTGTPLYGYTF; DNA: TGTGCCAGCAGCCCCACAGGGACACCCCTCTATGGCTACACCTTC; size: many; D: -; V: TRBV12-3/TRBV12-4; J: TRBJ1-2
CDR3: CASSRGGVQPQHF; DNA: TGTGCCAGCAGTCGGGGAGGTGTTCAGCCCCAGCATTTT; size: many; D: -; V: TRBV6-1; J: TRBJ1-5